This T cell receptor beta chain was identified during a study of T cell changes during pregnancy in multiple sclerosis. CDR1 and CDR2 (germline): SEHNR, FQNEAQ (reference sequence). This CDR3 contains 11 residues. The V and J ends lost 5 bases and 7 bases respectively, with 9 bases between them. Profiled with immunoSEQ multiplex PCR; TCRdb holds only in-frame clones, not every one. The table lists about 50,000 clones, almost 95% of them singletons. V and J are TRBV7-9 and TRBJ2-7, with unresolved D. This specimen consisted of CD8+ T cells from peripheral blood mononuclear cells, obtained in the first trimester of pregnancy. This sequence originates from a female donor with multiple sclerosis, enrolled in a pregnancy study. CDR3: CASSTRLEQYF. The DNA for the CDR3 is TGTGCCAGCAGCACGCGCCTAGAGCAGTACTTC. Supplemented by reference TRBV7-9 and TRBJ2-7, the full variable domain reads DTGVSQNPRHKITKRGQNVTFRCDPISEHNRLYWYRQTLGQGPEFLTYFQNEAQLEKSRLLSDRFSAERPKGSFSTLEIQRTEQGDSAMYLCASSTRLEQYFGPGTRLTVT.